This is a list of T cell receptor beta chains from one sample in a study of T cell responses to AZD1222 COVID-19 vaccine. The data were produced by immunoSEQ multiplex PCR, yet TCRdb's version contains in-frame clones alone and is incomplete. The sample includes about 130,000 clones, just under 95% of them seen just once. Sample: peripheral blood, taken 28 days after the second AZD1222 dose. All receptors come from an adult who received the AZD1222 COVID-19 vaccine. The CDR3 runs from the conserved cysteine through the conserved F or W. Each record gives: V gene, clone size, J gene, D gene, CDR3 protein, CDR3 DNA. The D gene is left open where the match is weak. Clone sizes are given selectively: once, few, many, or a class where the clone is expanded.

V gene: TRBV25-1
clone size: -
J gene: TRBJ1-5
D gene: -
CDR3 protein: CASSEGGERNQPQHF
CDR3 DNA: TGTGCCAGCAGTGAAGGCGGGGAACGCAATCAGCCCCAGCATTTT

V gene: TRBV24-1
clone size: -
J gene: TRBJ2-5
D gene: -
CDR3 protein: CATSDSLETQYF
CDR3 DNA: TGTGCCACCAGCGACTCGCTAGAGACCCAGTACTTC

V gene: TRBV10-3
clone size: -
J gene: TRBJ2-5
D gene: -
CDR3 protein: CATTSGEFLETQYF
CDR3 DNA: TGTGCCACAACGAGCGGCGAGTTCCTCGAGACCCAGTACTTC

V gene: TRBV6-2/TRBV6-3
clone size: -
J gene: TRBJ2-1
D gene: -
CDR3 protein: CASSYSLEPSEQFF
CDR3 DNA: TGTGCCAGCAGTTACTCCTTGGAGCCTAGTGAGCAGTTCTTC

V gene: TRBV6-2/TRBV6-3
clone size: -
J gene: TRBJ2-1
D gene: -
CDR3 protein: CASSYGTANNEQFF
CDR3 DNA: TGTGCCAGCAGTTACGGGACGGCTAACAATGAGCAGTTCTTC

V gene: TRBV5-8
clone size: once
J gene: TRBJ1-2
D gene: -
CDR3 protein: CASSLDPGPNYGYTF
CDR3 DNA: TGTGCCAGCAGCTTGGATCCGGGACCTAACTATGGCTACACCTTC

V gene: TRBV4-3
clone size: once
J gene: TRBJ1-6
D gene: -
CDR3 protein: CASSQVLAGSSPLHF
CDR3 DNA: TGCGCCAGCAGCCAAGTCTTGGCAGGGAGTTCACCCCTCCACTTT

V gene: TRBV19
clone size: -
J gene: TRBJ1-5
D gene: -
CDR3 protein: CASSIGRNQPQHF
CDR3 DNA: TGTGCCAGTAGTATAGGTCGTAATCAGCCCCAGCATTTT

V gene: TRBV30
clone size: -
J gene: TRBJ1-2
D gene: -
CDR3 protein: CAWSVQGDGGYTF
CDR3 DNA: TGTGCCTGGAGTGTACAAGGGGATGGTGGCTACACCTTC

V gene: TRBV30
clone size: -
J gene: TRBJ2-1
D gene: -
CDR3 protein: CAWSARLYNEQFF
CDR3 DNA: TGTGCCTGGAGTGCCCGACTATACAATGAGCAGTTCTTC

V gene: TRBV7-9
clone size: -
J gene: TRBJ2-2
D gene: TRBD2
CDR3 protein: CATWGLARAGELFF
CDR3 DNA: TGTGCCACCTGGGGACTAGCGCGGGCCGGGGAGCTGTTTTTT

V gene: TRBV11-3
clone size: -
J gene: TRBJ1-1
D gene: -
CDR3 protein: CASSLGRGNTEAFF
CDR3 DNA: TGTGCCAGCAGCTTAGGCAGGGGGAACACTGAAGCTTTCTTT

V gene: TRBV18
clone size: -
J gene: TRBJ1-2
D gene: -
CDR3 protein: CASCPDGNYGYTF
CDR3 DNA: TGTGCCAGCTGCCCGGACGGCAACTATGGCTACACCTTC

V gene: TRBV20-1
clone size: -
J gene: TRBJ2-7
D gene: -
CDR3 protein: CSASSGALYEQYF
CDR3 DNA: TGCAGTGCTAGTTCGGGGGCGCTCTACGAGCAGTACTTC

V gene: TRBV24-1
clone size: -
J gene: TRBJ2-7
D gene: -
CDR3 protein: CATRDLGGEQYF
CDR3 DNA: TGTGCCACCAGGGACCTAGGGGGCGAGCAGTACTTC